This T cell receptor beta chain was sequenced in a study of monozygotic twins with inflammatory bowel disease. Per TCR library, approximately 3.5 ug of total RNA was used. TCRdb re-called the 5' RACE reads and shows each CDR3 protein once, DNA omitted. The sample features about 85,000 distinct CDR3 sequences, with less than 8% in its top ten. The receptor was derived from a human donor with ulcerative colitis or Crohn's disease, or a healthy co-twin of an affected twin (not recorded which). The sequenced material came from blood.

CDR3 in amino acids: CASSLISGGDNEQFF. The chain carries TRBV5-1 and TRBJ2-1; TCRdb indicates TRBD2, and absent DNA this call remains unverified. Looked up from germline, CDR1 is SGHRS and CDR2 is YFSETQ. This CDR3 has 15 residues. Together with reference TRBV5-1 and TRBJ2-1, the CDR3 gives the full variable domain: KAGVTQTPRYLIKTRGQQVTLSCSPISGHRSVSWYQQTPGQGLQFLFEYFSETQRNKGNFPGRFSGRQFSNSRSEMNVSTLELGDSALYLCASSLISGGDNEQFFGPGTRLTVL.